This T cell receptor beta chain stems from a study of cytomegalovirus exposure and HLA in healthy donors. The V segment lost 5 bases and the J segment 5 bases; nucleotides outside the gene matches: 3. Germline-derived CDR1 and CDR2 are MDHEN and SYDVKM. There are 13 residues in the CDR3. The PCR was carried out with 60 Vbeta primers and 13 Jbeta primers. Sequenced by immunoSEQ multiplex PCR; TCRdb stores in-frame clones only, minus some. The table has over 150,000 clones, roughly 80% seen once. Sequenced input: PBMCs. The chain has TRBV28 and TRBJ1-2; 9 bases match TRBD1. This clonotype originated in a man aged 25 to 45 in good health and CMV-seropositive. CDR3 nucleotide sequence: TGTGCCAGCAGTCGGGACAGGGAGTATGGCTACACCTTC. Amino acid sequence: CASSRDREYGYTF.